The 8 T cell receptor beta chains below all came from one sample that was sequenced in a study of regulatory T cells in long-lasting Graves disease. According to the study, TCR beta libraries were built with iRepertoire HTBI primers and CDR3-region Arm-PCR. TCRdb passed the multiplex PCR reads through MiXCR, listing each CDR3 protein once. Of about 530,000 distinct CDR3 sequences listed, 15% to 20% are singletons. Documented time point: newly diagnosed GD, antithyroid drugs for less than 3 months. Isolated PBMC RNA provided the starting material for the TCR library. These data are also associated with another study on T cells in Graves' hyperthyroidism and ophthalmopathy.

The sample consisted of peripheral blood mononuclear cells (PBMCs), taken at new diagnosis, from a patient treated with antithyroid drugs. These receptors were taken from a woman aged 35-60 years with Graves disease.

The chain carries TRBV18 and TRBJ2-1, with D unclear. The V end lost 0 bases, the J end lost 8 bases, and 8 bases lay between the germline ends. Germline V gene sequence: CDR1 KGHSH, CDR2 LQKENI. This CDR3 region has 13 residues. CDR3 loop: CASSPPGSYEQFF. For the CDR3, the DNA is TGTGCCAGCTCACCACCAGGATCCTATGAGCAGTTCTTC.

This clonotype came up many times. This chain uses TRBV11-2 with TRBJ2-5; a weak D match, TRBD2 (7 bases). This CDR3 has 15 residues. Trimming removed 4 bases at V and 5 bases at J, with 17 bases between. The V gene's germline CDR1 is SGHAT and CDR2 FQNNGV. The CDR3 region is CASSSLRGPGETQYF. CDR3 DNA: TGTGCCAGCAGCTCTTTGCGGGGGCCGGGGGAGACCCAGTACTTC.

This clonotype was observed at least ten times. The chain joins TRBV2 to TRBJ2-7; TRBD2 matches 7 bases. The CDR3 length is 15 residues. The germline V gene has CDR1 SNHLY and CDR2 FYNNEI. With V trimmed by 6 bases and J by 1 base, 9 bases remained unmatched. The CDR3 here is CASSRGEGGSYEQYF. The CDR3 DNA sequence: TGTGCCAGCAGCCGGGGGGAGGGAGGTTCCTACGAGCAGTACTTC.

Worth noting for this clonotype: A much larger clone lies a single base off, so this may be a read error. The chain joins TRBV6-1 to TRBJ2-7, with TRBD2 matching over 13 bases. Unmatched junction bases numbered 9, after V lost 11 bases and J lost 2 bases. Germline CDR1 is MNHNS and CDR2 is SASEGT. This CDR3 comprises 15 residues. CDR3 sequence: CAVTQGLAGAYEQYF. CDR3 sequence (DNA): TGTGCCGTCACTCAAGGACTAGCGGGGGCCTACGAGCAGTACTTC.

This chain joins TRBV20-1 and TRBJ2-5, with 7 nucleotides matching TRBD1. Trimming took 5 bases from V and 0 from J; bases not matched to a gene: 3. The CDR3 runs 13 residues. Germline V gene sequence: CDR1 DFQATT, CDR2 SNEGSKA (reference sequence). DNA for the CDR3: TGCAGTGCTCACGGACAGGACCAAGAGACCCAGTACTTC. Translating gives CSAHGQDQETQYF.

This clonotype was counted ten times or more. The chain is built from TRBV12-3 or TRBV12-4 and TRBJ1-5; D not certain. With 5 bases removed from V and 0 bases from J, the gap between germline ends came to 8 bases. This CDR3 region has 14 residues. The CDR3 spells CASSGQNSNQPQHF. The CDR3 DNA reads as TGTGCCAGCAGTGGTCAAAATAGCAATCAGCCCCAGCATTTT.

The V and J genes are TRBV2 and TRBJ1-1; 7 nucleotides align to TRBD1. Germline CDR1 and CDR2: SNHLY and FYNNEI. The CDR3 loop spans 13 amino acids. The V gene end was trimmed by 8 bases and the J gene end by 5 bases; junction bases not matched to a gene: 8. For the CDR3, the DNA is TGTGCCAGCTCGATACAGGGGAGTACTGAAGCTTTCTTT. Amino acid sequence: CASSIQGSTEAFF. The whole variable domain, filled in from reference TRBV2 and TRBJ1-1, reads EPEVTQTPSHQVTQMGQEVILRCVPISNHLYFYWYRQILGQKVEFLVSFYNNEISEKSEIFDDQFSVERPDGSNFTLKIRSTKLEDSAMYFCASSIQGSTEAFFGQGTRLTVV.

This clonotype was detected ten times or more. V and J are TRBV7-2 and TRBJ2-7; the match to TRBD2 covers 9 bases. Germline assignment: CDR1 SGHTA and CDR2 FQGNSA. This CDR3 has 15 amino acids. With 0 bases clipped from V and 1 base from J, the junction kept 1 base outside the gene matches. DNA of the CDR3: TGTGCCAGCAGCTTAGCTAGCGGGGGTTCCTACGAGCAGTACTTC. Protein: CASSLASGGSYEQYF.